Shown below are 24 T cell receptor beta chains from a single sample sequenced in a study of shared T cell receptors in the human thymus (dated by TCRdb to the early 2020s). Library preparation used the immunoSEQ multiplex PCR assay. TCRdb carries this immuneACCESS record with in-frame sequences only. Its versions omit some clonotypes, under half of them owing to an unresolved V gene in the studies checked, with the rest unexplained. In all, the sample holds approximately 660,000 clones, and roughly 90% of those were seen once. Of the sample, 0.0085% to 0.012% falls within the top ten clones. The sample was also linked to a second study, of human thymus T cells.

The source material was thymocytes. The receptors were sampled from a boy under two years old with a congenital heart defect. Donor details come from another sample of the same person, matched by shared clones.

This chain uses TRBV10-2 with TRBJ2-3; a weak D match, TRBD1 (8 bases). This CDR3 is built from 14 residues. The V and J ends lost 10 bases and 1 base respectively, with 15 bases between them. Germline CDR1 reads WSHSY; CDR2 reads SAAADI. The CDR3 here is CATRGLAGTDTQYF. The CDR3 region has the DNA TGCGCCACCAGGGGGCTAGCGGGCACAGATACGCAGTATTTT.

CDR3 bases: TGCGCCAGCAGCCAAGTAGGCGGGTCTGCCTATGGCTACACCTTC. This gives the protein CASSQVGGSAYGYTF. The chain carries TRBV4-1 and TRBJ1-2, with no clear D. V was cut by 1 base and J by 4 bases, with 13 bases left in between. From germline, CDR1 is MGHRA and CDR2 YSYEKL. The CDR3 extends over 15 amino acids.

The chain carries TRBV6-1 and TRBJ2-5; 12 bases line up with TRBD2. The CDR3 has 15 residues. CDR1 is MNHNS, CDR2 SASEGT, per germline. V shed 7 bases and J 5 bases; nucleotides not matched to a gene: 8. The CDR3, as DNA: TGTGCCAGCAATCGACTAGCGGGAGTCGGGGAGACCCAGTACTTC. Translated: CASNRLAGVGETQYF.

This chain links TRBV10-3 with TRBJ2-5; 11 positions agree with TRBD2. Germline assignment: CDR1 ENHRY and CDR2 SYGVKD. The V segment lost 0 bases and the J segment 1 base; nucleotides outside the gene matches: 7. The CDR3 consists of 18 residues. CDR3 residues: CAISESVGLAGGQETQYF. The DNA of the CDR3 is TGTGCCATCAGTGAGTCGGTGGGGCTAGCGGGGGGCCAAGAGACCCAGTACTTC.

This clone occurred once. The chain is built from TRBV30 and TRBJ1-1; 7 bases match TRBD1. The germline gives CDR1 GTSNPN, CDR2 SVGIG (reference sequence). The CDR3 consists of 15 residues. V was clipped by 0 bases and J by 1 base; unmatched bases: 5. The CDR3 DNA sequence: TGTGCCTGGAGTGTACATCGGGACAGGAACACTGAAGCTTTCTTT. It yields the protein CAWSVHRDRNTEAFF.

The V and J genes are TRBV7-2 and TRBJ2-1; TRBD2 aligns across 8 bases. The germline V gene encodes CDR1 SGHTA and CDR2 FQGNSA. The CDR3 consists of 18 residues. V lost 2 bases to trimming and J lost 6 bases; unmatched junction nucleotides: 15. This CDR3 reads CASSLTSRPAGAGNEQFF. The CDR3 coding sequence is TGTGCCAGCAGCTTAACCTCTCGGCCAGCGGGAGCGGGCAATGAGCAGTTCTTC.

The rearrangement links TRBV7-2 to TRBJ1-1, with 9 bases that match TRBD1. The CDR3 runs 13 residues. J lost 4 bases, V lost 6 bases, and 3 bases had no gene match. The germline V gene encodes CDR1 SGHTA and CDR2 FQGNSA. For the CDR3, the DNA is TGTGCCAGCAGACAGGGGGCGGCCACTGAAGCTTTCTTT. Translating it yields CASRQGAATEAFF.

The genes are TRBV19 and TRBJ2-5; D is uncertain. Per germline, CDR1 LNHDA and CDR2 SQIVND (reference sequence). V lost 5 bases, J lost 5 bases, and 9 bases lay in between. CDR3 size: 12 residues. This CDR3 reads CASSRSGETQYF. In nucleotides, the CDR3 is TGTGCCAGTAGTCGGTCCGGGGAGACCCAGTACTTC.

V and J are TRBV27 and TRBJ2-1; 11 bases align to TRBD1. CDR3 length: 14 amino acids. Germline V CDR1 and CDR2: MNHEY, SMNVEV (reference sequence). After removal of 4 bases from V and 8 bases from J, the junction contained 4 bases not matched to a gene. The DNA for the CDR3 is TGTGCCAGCAGTTGGGACAGGGGGGGCGATGAGCAGTTCTTC. Translation gives CASSWDRGGDEQFF.

The chain is built from TRBV29-1 and TRBJ2-3; D may be TRBD2 (6 bases). The CDR3 sequence is 13 residues long. V was cut by 5 bases and J by 0 bases, with 9 bases left in between. CDR1 is SQVTM, CDR2 ANQGSEA, per germline. CDR3 amino acids: CSVRRDSTDTQYF. CDR3 bases: TGCAGCGTTAGGCGGGACAGCACAGATACGCAGTATTTT.

The DNA for the CDR3 is TGCAGTGCTCGCCGGGAGAACGAGCAGTACTTC. Translation: CSARRENEQYF. This chain joins TRBV20-1 and TRBJ2-7; D may be TRBD2 (6 bases). The CDR3 has 11 residues. Looked up from germline, CDR1 is DFQATT and CDR2 is SNEGSKA (reference sequence). Trimming took 5 bases from V and 5 from J, leaving 10 bases between them.

DNA of the CDR3: TGTGCCAGCAGCCCCGGGACTAACTCCTACGAGCAGTACTTC. Protein sequence: CASSPGTNSYEQYF. The chain carries TRBV5-4 and TRBJ2-7; 7 bases match TRBD2. Germline loops: CDR1 SGHNT, CDR2 YYREEE (reference sequence). The CDR3 is made up of 14 amino acids. Unmatched junction bases numbered 4, after V lost 4 bases and J lost 0 bases.

The gene calls are TRBV19 and TRBJ1-5; D possibly corresponds to TRBD1 (6 bases). Germline V gene data show CDR1 as LNHDA and CDR2 as SQIVND (reference sequence). CDR3 size: 16 residues. V gave up 3 bases and J gave up 4 bases, with 16 bases separating them. The CDR3 sequence: CASSIFPGAINQPQHF. Here the CDR3 DNA reads TGTGCCAGTAGTATTTTTCCAGGGGCGATTAATCAGCCCCAGCATTTT.

The rearrangement joins TRBV5-1 to TRBJ2-3; a possible D gene is TRBD2 (6 bases). The germline V and J ends were trimmed by 6 bases and 0 bases, with 17 bases remaining between them. Germline V gene sequence: CDR1 SGHRS, CDR2 YFSETQ. This CDR3 has 16 amino acids. CDR3 sequence reads: CASKRGGVPSTDTQYF. CDR3 sequence (DNA): TGCGCCAGCAAGCGCGGAGGGGTTCCTAGCACAGATACGCAGTATTTT.

The chain joins TRBV28 to TRBJ2-5, with 10 bases identical to TRBD2. The closer fit of TRBJ2-7 to the DNA end suggests the J call may be wrong. This CDR3 is built from 17 residues. Germline CDR1 and CDR2: MDHEN and SYDVKM. CDR3 in DNA: TGTGCCAGCAGTTTATACCTAGCGGGAGTTTCCTCCTACGAGCAGTACTTC. Residues: CASSLYLAGVSSYEQYF.

The chain couples TRBV25-1 to TRBJ2-3; 8 bases map to TRBD2. The CDR3 length is 12 residues. The V gene end was trimmed by 8 bases and the J gene end by 6 bases; junction bases not matched to a gene: 4. CDR1 is MGHDK, CDR2 SYGVNS, per germline. In nucleotides, the CDR3 is TGTGCCAGCGCGGGAGGCCGGGATACGCAGTATTTT. Protein product: CASAGGRDTQYF.

This sequence joins TRBV5-5 and TRBJ2-7, with a possible D match to TRBD2 (5 bases). Germline loops: CDR1 SGHKS, CDR2 YYEKEE (reference sequence). V was cut by 2 bases and J by 6 bases, with 15 bases left in between. CDR3 size: 14 residues. CDR3 in amino acids: CASSFGDYALEQYF. CDR3 bases: TGTGCCAGCAGCTTCGGAGACTACGCCCTCGAGCAGTACTTC.

The CDR3 protein is CASGEQRELSEQYF. The CDR3 DNA follows: TGTGCCAGCGGAGAGCAGCGGGAGCTCTCCGAGCAGTACTTC. The genes are TRBV6-5 and TRBJ2-5; 8 positions agree with TRBD2. The J call is uncertain, as TRBJ2-7 better fits the DNA end. Germline V lookup: CDR1 MNHEY, CDR2 SVGAGI. This CDR3 has 14 amino acids.

This chain joins TRBV4-3 and TRBJ2-7; weak D call: TRBD1 (5 bases). The CDR3 has 14 amino acids. Germline V lookup: CDR1 LGHNA, CDR2 YSLEER. The V end was cut by 1 base, the J end by 1 base, with 8 bases between. The CDR3: CASSQAGPSYEQYF. CDR3 DNA sequence: TGCGCCAGCAGCCAAGCAGGGCCTTCCTACGAGCAGTACTTC.

The chain combines TRBV12-5 with TRBJ2-7; possible D gene TRBD2, 5 bases. The V end was cut by 5 bases, the J end by 0 bases, with 11 bases between. The germline V gene has CDR1 LGHNT and CDR2 FRNRAP. The CDR3 length is 14 residues. CDR3 DNA sequence: TGTGCTAGTGGTAAGGACTCGAGCTCCTACGAGCAGTACTTC. It is translated as CASGKDSSSYEQYF.

The V call is TRBV20-1, the J call TRBJ2-7; D might be TRBD1 (7 bases). The length of the CDR3 is 11 residues. Germline CDR1 and CDR2: DFQATT and SNEGSKA (reference sequence). V was shortened by 5 bases and J by 7 bases, with 12 bases between the two germline ends. The CDR3 DNA reads TGCAGTGCTGCACAGGGGAGGGAGCAGTACTTC. This translates into CSAAQGREQYF.

The chain links TRBV30 to TRBJ1-1; a weak D match, TRBD1 (6 bases). The CDR3 has 17 amino acids. Germline V gene lookup returns CDR1 GTSNPN and CDR2 SVGIG (reference sequence). The V gene lost 4 bases and the J gene lost 5 bases, with 26 bases spanning the gap. The chain's CDR3 is CAWNEDSPVVDQTEAFF. The DNA of the CDR3 is TGTGCCTGGAACGAGGACAGTCCGGTAGTTGATCAAACTGAAGCTTTCTTT.

CDR3 DNA sequence: TGTGCCAGCAGCTTAGCCTATCGGGAGGGCCTGCACGAGCAGTACTTC. Translated, it gives CASSLAYREGLHEQYF. The chain links TRBV7-2 to TRBJ2-7; 8 nucleotides line up with TRBD2. V lost 0 bases, J lost 5 bases, and 9 bases stayed unmatched. The V gene's germline CDR1 is SGHTA and CDR2 FQGNSA. The CDR3 extends over 16 amino acids.

This chain's CDR3 is CSAGGGDSGANVLTF. CDR3 DNA: TGCAGCGCTGGTGGGGGGGACTCTGGGGCCAACGTCCTGACTTTC. The V gene is TRBV29-1, the J gene TRBJ2-6; 7 bases are a match to TRBD2. Germline assignment: CDR1 SQVTM and CDR2 ANQGSEA. CDR3 size: 15 residues. J was trimmed by 0 bases and V by 7 bases; bases with no gene match: 6.